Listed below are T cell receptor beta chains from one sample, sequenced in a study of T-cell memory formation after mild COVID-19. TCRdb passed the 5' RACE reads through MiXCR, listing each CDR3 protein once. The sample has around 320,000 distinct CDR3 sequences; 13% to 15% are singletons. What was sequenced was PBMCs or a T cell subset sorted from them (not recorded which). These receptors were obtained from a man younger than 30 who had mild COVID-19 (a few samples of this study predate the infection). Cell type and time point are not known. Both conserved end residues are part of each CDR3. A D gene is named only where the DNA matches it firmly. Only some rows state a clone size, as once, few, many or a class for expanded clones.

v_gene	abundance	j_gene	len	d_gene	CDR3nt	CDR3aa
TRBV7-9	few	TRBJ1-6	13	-	TGTGCCAGCAGCTTAGCCGGCCATTCACCCCTCCACTTT	CASSLAGHSPLHF
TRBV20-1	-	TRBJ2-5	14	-	TGCAGTGCTAGAGATCCCGGGGTCGGGGAGACCCAGTACTTC	CSARDPGVGETQYF
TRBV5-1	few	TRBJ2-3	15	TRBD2	TGCGCCAGCAGCTTGGTCGGGGGGGACACAGATACGCAGTATTTT	CASSLVGGDTDTQYF
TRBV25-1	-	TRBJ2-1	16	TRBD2	TGTGCCAGCAGTGAAAGACAGCGGGGGCCTTACAATGAGCAGTTCTTC	CASSERQRGPYNEQFF
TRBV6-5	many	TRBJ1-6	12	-	TGTGCCAGCAGTACGGGGGGCTCACCCCTCCACTTT	CASSTGGSPLHF
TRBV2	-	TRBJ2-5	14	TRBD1	TGTGCCAGCACTCCCCGGACAGGGAGGGAGACCCAGTACTTC	CASTPRTGRETQYF
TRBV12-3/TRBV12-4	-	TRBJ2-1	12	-	TGTGCCAGCACCGCCGGACAGCTTGAGCAGTTCTTC	CASTAGQLEQFF
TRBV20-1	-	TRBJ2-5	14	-	TGCAGTGCTGGCGTAAGACCCCGCCCTGAGACCCAGTACTTC	CSAGVRPRPETQYF
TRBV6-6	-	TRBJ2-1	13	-	TGTGCCAGCAGTGACCCGACTAGCAATGAGCAGTTCTTC	CASSDPTSNEQFF
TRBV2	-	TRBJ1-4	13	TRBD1	TGTGCCAGCAGTAACAGGGGCCAAGAAAAACTGTTTTTT	CASSNRGQEKLFF
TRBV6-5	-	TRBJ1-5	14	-	TGTGCCAGCAGTTATGGGTTAGGGGATCAGCCCCAGCATTTT	CASSYGLGDQPQHF
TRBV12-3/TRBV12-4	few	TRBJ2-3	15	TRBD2	TGTGCCAGCAGCTGGACTAGCGGACCCGCAGATACGCAGTATTTT	CASSWTSGPADTQYF